The present entry profiles one T cell receptor (beta chain) with its context. The antigen is unknown. There are 15 residues in the CDR3. Trimming took 4 bases from V and 5 from J, leaving 15 bases between them. The germline gives CDR1 SGHRS, CDR2 YFSETQ. This entry belongs to a study of somatic mutations in cytotoxic T cells in rheumatoid arthritis. On the study more broadly: Patient blood, which was peripheral blood collected as 30 ml EDTA, was drawn right after diagnosis and before any treatment started. At nearly 100% purity, some V beta antibody-stained T-cell populations were flow-sorted, and these included V beta1+ cells that were sequenced for TCRB.

General observations from the study: Among patients with rheumatoid arthritis, but not healthy controls, CD8+ clonality increased with age.

As handled by the study authors: After comparison against published virus-specific TCRB sequences, only a few of the patient CD8+ clones larger than 1% turned out to match them. Sequenced by immunoSEQ multiplex PCR; TCRdb stores in-frame clones only, minus some. The DNA gave D and trimming, while V, J and clone size come from that table. Found here are about 19,000 clones, around 81% of them singletons; the top ten hold over 13%. This chain joins TRBV5-1 and TRBJ1-4; D gene uncertain. Material: CD8+ T cells sorted from blood. The sequence derives from an adult with rheumatoid arthritis. CDR3 region: CASSPFLTRNEKLFF. The CDR3 DNA follows: TGCGCCAGCAGCCCCTTTCTTACCAGGAATGAAAAACTGTTTTTT.